This entry lists 11 T cell receptor beta chains sequenced from one sample in a study of monozygotic twins with inflammatory bowel disease. TCRdb reprocessed the 5' RACE reads, keeping one entry per CDR3 protein, no DNA. The sample's table shows over 130,000 distinct CDR3 sequences. Sample: blood. The receptors were sampled from a human donor with ulcerative colitis or Crohn's disease, or a healthy co-twin of an affected twin (not recorded which).

The chain couples TRBV10-3 to TRBJ2-7; TCRdb's D gene call, TRBD1, goes unchecked for lack of DNA. Per the germline V gene, CDR1 is ENHRY and CDR2 is SYGVKD. This CDR3 is 13 amino acids long. The CDR3 protein is CAITPTQGHEQYF.

The chain has TRBV20-1 and TRBJ2-5; TCRdb designates TRBD1, a call that cannot be tested without DNA. The V gene's germline CDR1 is DFQATT and CDR2 SNEGSKA (reference sequence). CDR3 length equals 14 residues. CDR3 protein: CSALNRADRETQYF.

The chain employs TRBV7-2 and TRBJ1-2; there is no DNA to check the TCRdb D call of TRBD1. From germline, CDR1 is SGHTA and CDR2 FQGNSA. This CDR3 comprises 15 residues. The CDR3 loop is CASTYYRGQNYGYTF.

The chain couples TRBV20-1 to TRBJ1-2. Looked up from germline, CDR1 is DFQATT and CDR2 is SNEGSKA (reference sequence). This CDR3 region has 15 residues. The CDR3 reads CSARSPDRMGYGYTF.

This chain links TRBV4-1 with TRBJ2-7; the TRBD1 assignment by TCRdb is unverifiable without DNA. The CDR3 is made up of 15 amino acids. Germline V gene lookup returns CDR1 MGHRA and CDR2 YSYEKL. This CDR3 reads CASSRRGTGTYEQYF.

The chain employs TRBV10-3 and TRBJ2-5; the TCRdb D gene call, TRBD1, has no DNA to confirm it. Germline CDR1 ENHRY, CDR2 SYGVKD. CDR3 length: 14 residues. Here the CDR3 reads CATNQPSGVATQYF.

The rearrangement uses TRBV5-1 and TRBJ1-3. Germline V gene lookup returns CDR1 SGHRS and CDR2 YFSETQ. This CDR3 spans 15 amino acids. CDR3 region: CASSEGQSSGNTIYF. The full variable domain, with the rest looked up from reference TRBV5-1 and TRBJ1-3, is KAGVTQTPRYLIKTRGQQVTLSCSPISGHRSVSWYQQTPGQGLQFLFEYFSETQRNKGNFPGRFSGRQFSNSRSEMNVSTLELGDSALYLCASSEGQSSGNTIYFGEGSWLTVV.

The chain couples TRBV4-3 to TRBJ1-3. CDR1 is LGHNA, CDR2 YSLEER, per germline. The CDR3 has 13 residues. CDR3 protein: CASSQGFGNTIYF.

This chain joins TRBV6-5 and TRBJ1-1; TCRdb gives TRBD1 as the D gene, but with no DNA this cannot be confirmed. This CDR3 contains 17 residues. Germline V lookup: CDR1 MNHEY, CDR2 SVGAGI. CDR3 sequence: CASSYSWGPSTNTEAFF.

The chain couples TRBV30 to TRBJ1-4; TCRdb indicates TRBD1, and absent DNA this call remains unverified. Germline V gives CDR1 GTSNPN, CDR2 SVGIG (reference sequence). CDR3 size: 13 residues. Here the CDR3 reads CAWGSFGQAKLFF.

This sequence joins TRBV7-2 and TRBJ2-3; with no DNA, the TCRdb D assignment of TRBD2 cannot be verified. This CDR3 comprises 11 residues. CDR1 is SGHTA, CDR2 FQGNSA, per germline. CDR3 sequence: CAAGWTDTQYF.